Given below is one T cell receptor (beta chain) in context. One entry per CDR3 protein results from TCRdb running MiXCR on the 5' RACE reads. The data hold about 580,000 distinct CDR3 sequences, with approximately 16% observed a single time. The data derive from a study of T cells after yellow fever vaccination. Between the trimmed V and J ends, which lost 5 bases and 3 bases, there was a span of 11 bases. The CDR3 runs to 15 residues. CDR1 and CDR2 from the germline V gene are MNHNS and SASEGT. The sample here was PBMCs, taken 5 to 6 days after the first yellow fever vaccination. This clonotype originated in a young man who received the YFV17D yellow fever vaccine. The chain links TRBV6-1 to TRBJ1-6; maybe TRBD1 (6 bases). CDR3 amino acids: CASSPLTGYNSPLHF. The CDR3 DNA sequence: TGTGCCAGCAGTCCTTTGACAGGCTATAATTCACCCCTCCACTTT.